This TCR beta chain emerged from a study of CD8 T cells in ankylosing spondylitis. Findings and limits, study-wide: Earlier literature documents some of the motif variants in reactive arthritis synovial fluid and blood.

Remarks on this clonotype: What it binds is not known.

MiXCR was run by TCRdb on the 5' RACE reads, yielding one entry per CDR3 protein. This sample yields roughly 240,000 distinct CDR3 sequences, of which 30% to 35% are seen a single time; approximately 4.6% belongs to the top ten. Trimming cost V 5 bases and J 9 bases, with 16 bases left between them. The CDR3 sequence is 14 residues long. In germline, CDR1 is SEHNR, CDR2 FQNEAQ (reference sequence). Source material: blood, either unsorted or a sorted T cell fraction (not recorded which). This chain connects TRBV7-9 to TRBJ2-2, with D possibly matching TRBD1 (6 bases). The TCR was taken from a male donor with ankylosing spondylitis or in good health (not recorded which). CDR3 in amino acids: CASSPHLQGRELFF. As DNA, the CDR3 is TGTGCCAGCAGCCCACATTTACAGGGCCGGGAGCTGTTTTTT.